The rows below give T cell receptor beta chains drawn from one sample of a study of Graves' ophthalmopathy and Graves' hyperthyroidism. In TCRdb, the multiplex PCR reads were re-called with MiXCR into one record per CDR3 protein. The data show 350,000 to 400,000 distinct CDR3 sequences, 15% seen once. Sequencing was carried out using peripheral blood. Receptors were obtained from a woman between 18 and 30 years old with stable Graves' hyperthyroidism. The CDR3 runs from the conserved cysteine through the conserved F or W. A D gene is named only where the DNA matches it firmly. Some rows mark clone size as missing; the rest say once, few, many or name a class of expanded clone.

CDR3 protein	CDR3 DNA	J gene	D gene	V gene	clone size
CASSRDRGPQHF	TGTGCCAGCAGCCGGGATAGAGGGCCCCAGCATTTT	TRBJ1-5	NA	TRBV14	many
CANLTGRMNTEAFF	TGCGCCAACCTTACAGGGCGCATGAACACTGAAGCTTTCTTT	TRBJ1-1	NA	TRBV10-1	many
CASSYSTTVNYGYTF	TGTGCCAGCAGTTACTCGACGACGGTGAACTATGGCTACACCTTC	TRBJ1-2	NA	TRBV6-5	many
CSVERQGAAKNIQYF	TGCAGCGTTGAACGGCAGGGGGCGGCCAAAAACATTCAGTACTTC	TRBJ2-4	TRBD1	TRBV29-1	many
CASSFPTGTPYEQYF	TGTGCCAGCAGCTTTCCCACGGGAACCCCCTACGAGCAGTACTTT	TRBJ2-7	NA	TRBV7-3	few
CASTDGGLYGYTF	TGTGCCAGCACGGACGGGGGGCTCTATGGCTACACCTTC	TRBJ1-2	NA	TRBV12-3/TRBV12-4	many
CASSPGTAHYGYTF	TGTGCCAGCAGCCCCGGGACTGCCCACTATGGCTACACCTTC	TRBJ1-2	NA	TRBV6-1	many
CSARDGDGGTGELFF	TGCAGTGCTAGAGATGGAGACGGGGGCACCGGGGAGCTGTTTTTT	TRBJ2-2	NA	TRBV20-1	many
CASSEETETEAFF	TGTGCCAGCAGTGAGGAGACGGAGACTGAAGCTTTCTTT	TRBJ1-1	NA	TRBV6-1	NA
CASSYSAGRETQYF	TGTGCCAGCAGTTACTCGGCCGGGAGGGAGACCCAGTACTTC	TRBJ2-5	TRBD2	TRBV6-5	many
CASSPRTSGGPSTQYF	TGTGCCAGCAGCCCAAGGACTAGCGGGGGGCCGAGTACCCAGTACTTC	TRBJ2-5	TRBD2	TRBV7-3	many
CASRRNRGGNTEAFF	TGTGCCAGCAGGCGAAACAGGGGTGGAAACACTGAAGCTTTCTTT	TRBJ1-1	TRBD1	TRBV12-3/TRBV12-4	many
CASSLDNQETQYF	TGTGCCAGCAGTTTAGATAATCAAGAGACCCAGTACTTC	TRBJ2-5	NA	TRBV12-3/TRBV12-4	many
CASSPPPRQGGRYGYTF	TGTGCCAGCAGCCCACCTCCCCGACAGGGAGGACGGTATGGCTACACCTTC	TRBJ1-2	TRBD1	TRBV11-2	few
CASSLAAGGVRINSPLHF	TGTGCCAGCAGCTTAGCGGCTGGAGGAGTTCGCATAAATTCACCCCTCCACTTT	TRBJ1-6	NA	TRBV11-3	NA
CSARAQSGDLAYEQYF	TGCAGTGCTAGAGCTCAATCAGGGGATTTAGCCTACGAGCAGTACTTC	TRBJ2-7	NA	TRBV20-1	many
CASSYSPGSNQPQHF	TGTGCCAGCAGTTACTCCCCGGGTAGCAATCAGCCCCAGCATTTT	TRBJ1-5	NA	TRBV6-5	many
CASSLEARGGSPLHF	TGTGCCAGCAGCTTAGAGGCCAGGGGAGGTTCACCCCTCCACTTT	TRBJ1-6	NA	TRBV7-2	many
CASSPWTGRGYGYTF	TGCGCCAGCAGCCCGTGGACAGGCAGAGGCTATGGCTACACCTTC	TRBJ1-2	TRBD1	TRBV5-1	many
CASSLGGGTSDTQYF	TGTGCCAGCAGTTTAGGCGGGGGGACCTCAGATACGCAGTATTTT	TRBJ2-3	TRBD2	TRBV12-3/TRBV12-4	few
CASRSPRRGTTGELFF	TGTGCCAGCAGGTCCCCCCGGCGGGGAACCACCGGGGAGCTGTTTTTT	TRBJ2-2	NA	TRBV11-2	many
CASSLGTSERTTGELFF	TGTGCCAGCAGTCTGGGGACTAGCGAGAGAACCACCGGGGAGCTGTTTTTT	TRBJ2-2	TRBD2	TRBV12-3/TRBV12-4	many